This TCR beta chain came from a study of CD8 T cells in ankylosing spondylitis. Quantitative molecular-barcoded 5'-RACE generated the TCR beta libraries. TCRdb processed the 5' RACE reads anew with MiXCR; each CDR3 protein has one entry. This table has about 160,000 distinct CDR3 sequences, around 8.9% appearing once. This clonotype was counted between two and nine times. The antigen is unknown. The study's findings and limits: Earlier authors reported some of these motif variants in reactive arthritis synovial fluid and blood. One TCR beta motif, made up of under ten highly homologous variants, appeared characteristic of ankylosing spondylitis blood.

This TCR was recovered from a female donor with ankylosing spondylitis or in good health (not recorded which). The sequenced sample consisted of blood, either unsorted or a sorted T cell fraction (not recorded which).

The CDR3 loop reads CASSFAGQGYNEQFF. In nucleotides, the CDR3 is TGTGCCAGCAGCTTTGCGGGACAGGGTTACAATGAGCAGTTCTTC. The chain is built from TRBV5-6 and TRBJ2-1, with TRBD1 matching 9 bases. Trimming cost V 2 bases and J 4 bases; bases outside gene matches: 4. The CDR3 extends over 15 amino acids. CDR1 SGHDT and CDR2 YYEEEE come from the germline V gene.